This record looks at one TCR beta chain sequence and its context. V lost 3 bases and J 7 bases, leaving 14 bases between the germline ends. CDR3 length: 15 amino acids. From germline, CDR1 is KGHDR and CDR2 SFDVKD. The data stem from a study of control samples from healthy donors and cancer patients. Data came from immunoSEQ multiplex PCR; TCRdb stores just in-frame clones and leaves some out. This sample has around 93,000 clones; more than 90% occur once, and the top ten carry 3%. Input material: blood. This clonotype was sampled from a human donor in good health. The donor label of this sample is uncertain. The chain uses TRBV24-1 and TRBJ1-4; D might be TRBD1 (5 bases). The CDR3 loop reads CATSDPWQGGEKLFF. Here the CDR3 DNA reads TGTGCCACCAGTGATCCTTGGCAGGGTGGTGAAAAACTGTTTTTT.